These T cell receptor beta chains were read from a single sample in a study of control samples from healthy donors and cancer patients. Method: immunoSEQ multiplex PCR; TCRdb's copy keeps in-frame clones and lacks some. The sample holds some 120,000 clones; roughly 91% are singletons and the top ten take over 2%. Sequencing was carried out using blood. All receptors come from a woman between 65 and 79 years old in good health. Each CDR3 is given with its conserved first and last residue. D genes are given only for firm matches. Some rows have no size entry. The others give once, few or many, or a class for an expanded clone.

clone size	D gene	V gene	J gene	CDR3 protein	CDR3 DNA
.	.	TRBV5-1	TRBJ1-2	CASSLESPNYGYTF	TGCGCCAGCAGCTTGGAATCGCCTAACTATGGCTACACCTTC
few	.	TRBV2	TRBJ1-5	CASSRDHNQPQHF	TGTGCCAGCTCCCGGGACCACAATCAGCCCCAGCATTTT
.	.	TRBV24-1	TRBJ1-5	CATSDGRGQHF	TGTGCCACCAGTGATGGAAGAGGTCAGCATTTT
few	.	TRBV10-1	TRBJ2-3	CASSESNSVTDTQYF	TGCGCCAGCAGTGAGTCTAACAGTGTCACAGATACGCAGTATTTT
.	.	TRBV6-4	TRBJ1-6	CASSEKSSYNSPLHF	TGTGCCAGCAGTGAAAAGAGCTCCTATAATTCACCCCTCCACTTT
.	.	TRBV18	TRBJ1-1	CASRRQSTNTEAFF	TGTGCCAGCAGACGACAGAGCACGAACACTGAAGCTTTCTTT
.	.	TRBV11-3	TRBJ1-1	CASSLGGVGTEAFF	TGTGCCAGCAGCTTAGGGGGGGTAGGCACTGAAGCTTTCTTT
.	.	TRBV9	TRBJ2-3	CASSPGPDADTQYF	TGTGCCAGCAGCCCCGGGCCCGACGCGGATACGCAGTATTTT
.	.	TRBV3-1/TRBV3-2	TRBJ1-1	CASSQGPGNTEAFF	TGTGCCAGCAGCCAAGGGCCAGGGAACACTGAAGCTTTCTTT
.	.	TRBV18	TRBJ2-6	CASSPRGSSGANVLTF	TGTGCCAGCTCACCACGTGGGAGCTCTGGGGCCAACGTCCTGACTTTC
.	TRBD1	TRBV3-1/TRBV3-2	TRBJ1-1	CASSQDPGTGAFF	TGTGCCAGCAGCCAAGATCCTGGGACAGGGGCTTTCTTT
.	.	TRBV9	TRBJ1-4	CASSPGEGTNEKLFF	TGTGCCAGCAGCCCGGGGGAAGGCACTAATGAAAAACTGTTTTTT
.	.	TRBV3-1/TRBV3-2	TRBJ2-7	CASSQGVGGAEQYF	TGTGCCAGCAGCCAAGGGGTAGGAGGCGCCGAGCAGTACTTC
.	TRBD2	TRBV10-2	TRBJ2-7	CASTGLAGSLGEQYF	TGCGCCAGCACAGGACTAGCGGGCTCCCTGGGGGAGCAGTACTTC
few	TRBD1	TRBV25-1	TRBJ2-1	CASKGYRGNEQFF	TGTGCCAGCAAAGGATACAGGGGCAATGAGCAGTTCTTC
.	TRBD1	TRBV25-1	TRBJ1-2	CASSEPTGPPYGYTF	TGTGCCAGCAGTGAGCCGACAGGGCCCCCTTATGGCTACACCTTC
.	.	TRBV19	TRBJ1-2	CASSIVGARENYGYTF	TGTGCCAGTAGTATAGTTGGGGCCCGCGAAAACTATGGCTACACCTTC
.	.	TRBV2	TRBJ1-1	CASSAIVQENTEAFF	TGTGCCAGCAGTGCAATAGTTCAGGAGAACACTGAAGCTTTCTTT
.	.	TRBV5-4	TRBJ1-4	CASSTNGGSGREKLFF	TGTGCCAGCAGCACCAACGGGGGGTCAGGACGAGAAAAACTGTTTTTT
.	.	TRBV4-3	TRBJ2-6	CASSQVEPGGANVLTF	TGCGCCAGCAGCCAAGTTGAACCGGGCGGGGCCAACGTCCTGACTTTC
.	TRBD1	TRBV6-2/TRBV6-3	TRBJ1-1	CASSWDSNTEAFF	TGTGCCAGCAGCTGGGACAGCAACACTGAAGCTTTCTTT
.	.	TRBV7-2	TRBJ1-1	CASSSDYTEAFF	TGTGCCAGCAGCTCCGATTACACTGAAGCTTTCTTT
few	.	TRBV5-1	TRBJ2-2	CASSLIGTGELFF	TGCGCCAGCAGCTTGATAGGGACCGGGGAGCTGTTTTTT
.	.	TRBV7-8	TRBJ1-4	CASSRGVRTPTNEKLFF	TGTGCCAGCTCAAGGGGTGTCAGGACCCCAACTAATGAAAAACTGTTTTTT
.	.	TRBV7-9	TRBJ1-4	CASSLGEPNEKLFF	TGTGCCAGCAGCTTAGGGGAGCCTAACGAAAAACTGTTTTTT
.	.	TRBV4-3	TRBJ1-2	CASSQDFGFGYTF	TGCGCCAGCAGCCAAGATTTCGGGTTTGGCTACACCTTC
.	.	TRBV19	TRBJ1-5	CASSIGGTQPQHF	TGTGCCAGTAGTATCGGAGGGACTCAGCCCCAGCATTTT
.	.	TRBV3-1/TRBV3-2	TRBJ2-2	CASSQGRQGNTGELFF	TGTGCCAGCAGCCAAGGCCGGCAGGGGAACACCGGGGAGCTGTTTTTT
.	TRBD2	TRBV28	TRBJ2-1	CASRPPSGSYNEQFF	TGTGCCAGCAGACCGCCTAGCGGGTCCTACAATGAGCAGTTCTTC
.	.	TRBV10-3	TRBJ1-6	CAISESLAGLSPLHF	TGTGCCATCAGTGAGTCTTTGGCAGGCCTTTCACCCCTCCACTTT
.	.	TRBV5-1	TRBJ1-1	CASSPRRVNTEAFF	TGCGCCAGCAGCCCACGCAGGGTGAACACTGAAGCTTTCTTT
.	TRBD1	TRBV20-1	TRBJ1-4	CSARTGEKLFF	TGCAGTGCGAGGACAGGAGAAAAACTGTTTTTT
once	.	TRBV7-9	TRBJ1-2	CASSIDRNYGYTF	TGTGCCAGCAGCATCGACAGAAACTATGGCTACACCTTC
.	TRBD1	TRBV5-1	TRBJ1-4	CASSPGDRDVEKLFF	TGCGCCAGCAGCCCTGGGGACAGGGATGTGGAAAAACTGTTTTTT
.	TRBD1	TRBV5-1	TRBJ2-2	CASSMTGMTGELFF	TGCGCCAGCAGCATGACAGGGATGACCGGGGAGCTGTTTTTT
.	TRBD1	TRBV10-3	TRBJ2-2	CAISKQGFDTGELFF	TGTGCCATCAGCAAACAGGGGTTTGACACCGGGGAGCTGTTTTTT
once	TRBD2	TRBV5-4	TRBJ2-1	CASSLGLAGERQFF	TGTGCCAGCAGCTTGGGACTAGCGGGGGAGAGGCAGTTCTTC
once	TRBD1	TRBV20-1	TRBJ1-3	CSASGGQINTIYF	TGCAGTGCTAGTGGGGGACAGATAAACACCATATATTTT
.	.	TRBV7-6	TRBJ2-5	CASSPVWGEGTQYF	TGTGCCAGCAGCCCCGTCTGGGGTGAGGGGACCCAGTACTTC
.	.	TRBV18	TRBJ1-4	CASSPDYSNEKLFF	TGTGCCAGCTCACCGGATTACTCTAATGAAAAACTGTTTTTT
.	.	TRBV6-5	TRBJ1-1	CASSLASLNTEAFF	TGTGCCAGCAGCCTGGCCAGCTTAAACACTGAAGCTTTCTTT
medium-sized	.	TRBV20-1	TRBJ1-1	CSASDTEQGFVAEAFF	TGCAGTGCTAGTGACACTGAACAGGGATTTGTCGCTGAAGCTTTCTTT
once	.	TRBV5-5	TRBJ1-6	CASSPGGGYSPLHF	TGTGCCAGCAGCCCCGGGGGGGGGTATTCACCCCTCCACTTT
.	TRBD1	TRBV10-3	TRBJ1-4	CATRTGGINEKLFF	TGTGCCACCAGAACAGGGGGGATAAATGAAAAACTGTTTTTT
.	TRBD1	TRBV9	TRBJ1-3	CASSVGGQGGRNTIYF	TGTGCCAGCAGCGTAGGTGGACAGGGCGGGCGAAACACCATATATTTT
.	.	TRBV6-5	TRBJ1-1	CASSQGNLNTEAFF	TGTGCCAGCAGTCAGGGGAATTTGAACACTGAAGCTTTCTTT
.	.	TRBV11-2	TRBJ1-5	CASSLEGATDQPQHF	TGTGCCAGCAGCTTAGAGGGGGCGACAGATCAGCCCCAGCATTTT
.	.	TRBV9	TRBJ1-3	CASSVDQVAGNTIYF	TGTGCCAGCAGCGTAGATCAGGTCGCGGGAAACACCATATATTTT
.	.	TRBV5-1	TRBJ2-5	CASSWRDSQETQYF	TGCGCCAGCAGCTGGCGGGACAGCCAAGAGACCCAGTACTTC
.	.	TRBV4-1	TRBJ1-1	CASSPRVGDTEAFF	TGCGCCAGCAGCCCGAGGGTGGGGGACACTGAAGCTTTCTTT